One and the same sample provided the 20 T cell receptor beta chains below, sequenced in a study of blood T cell repertoires in COVID-19. TCRdb keeps only in-frame clones here, not all; method: immunoSEQ multiplex PCR. The sample lists tens of thousands of clones, approximately 88% occurring once. The sample was peripheral blood. The source of these receptors is a human donor with active COVID-19. The donor label of this sample is uncertain.

The chain links TRBV11-2 to TRBJ1-4; tentatively, D is TRBD1 (6 bases). Trimming shortened V by 1 base and J by 3 bases, and 9 bases separated the two germline ends. Germline V gene lookup returns CDR1 SGHAT and CDR2 FQNNGV. The CDR3 runs to 15 residues. The CDR3 bases are TGTGCCAGCAGCTTAGTCGGGACACCTAATGAAAAACTGTTTTTT. Translating it yields CASSLVGTPNEKLFF.

The chain has TRBV19 and TRBJ2-1; no reliable D call. Germline V CDR1 and CDR2: LNHDA, SQIVND (reference sequence). The germline V and J ends were trimmed by 5 bases and 0 bases, with 17 bases remaining between them. The CDR3 sequence is 17 residues long. The CDR3 DNA reads TGTGCCAGTAGTCTCACCCTCGCTCGAGTCTCCTACAATGAGCAGTTCTTC. Its protein product is CASSLTLARVSYNEQFF.

V is TRBV12-3 or TRBV12-4 and J is TRBJ1-2; D is perhaps TRBD1 (5 bases). This CDR3 has 11 residues. The V and J ends lost 4 bases and 7 bases respectively, with 7 bases between them. As DNA, the CDR3 is TGTGCCAGCAGTTGGGGACTTGGCTACACCTTC. As protein: CASSWGLGYTF.

The gene calls are TRBV4-1 and TRBJ1-6; D is unresolved. The CDR3 length is 17 residues. V gave up 3 bases and J gave up 0 bases, with 12 bases separating them. The germline CDR1 and CDR2 sequences are MGHRA and YSYEKL. CDR3 region: CASSQLDLLSYNSPLHF. The CDR3 bases are TGCGCCAGCAGCCAGCTAGATCTGCTCTCCTATAATTCACCCCTCCACTTT.

The chain employs TRBV7-3 and TRBJ1-6; D might be TRBD1 (6 bases). The V end was cut by 5 bases, the J end by 5 bases, with 10 bases between. The germline gives CDR1 SGHTA, CDR2 FQGTGA. The CDR3 runs 14 residues. In nucleotides, the CDR3 is TGTGCCAGCAGCACTCCAGGGGATAATTCACCCCTCCACTTT. Translated, it gives CASSTPGDNSPLHF.

This clone was recorded only once. The rearrangement links TRBV6-5 to TRBJ2-5; a possible D gene is TRBD1 (6 bases). V gave up 6 bases and J gave up 5 bases, with 7 bases separating them. Germline assignment: CDR1 MNHEY and CDR2 SVGAGI. The CDR3 sequence is 11 residues long. Here the CDR3 reads CASRRGETQYF. In DNA form, the CDR3 reads TGTGCCAGCAGAAGGGGGGAGACCCAGTACTTC.

V gene TRBV11-3 combines with J gene TRBJ1-1; D may be TRBD1 (5 bases). The CDR3 loop spans 18 amino acids. V dropped 2 bases and J dropped 1 base, with 20 bases sitting between them. Germline V gives CDR1 SGHNT, CDR2 YENEEA. The CDR3 nucleotides read TGTGCCAGCAGCTTACCGCGGTTTTCCCAGGGAAGGAACACTGAAGCTTTCTTT. Translation: CASSLPRFSQGRNTEAFF.

This clone was seen only once. This chain uses TRBV9 with TRBJ2-1, with 10 bases matching TRBD1. The V gene end was trimmed by 3 bases and the J gene end by 7 bases; junction bases not matched to a gene: 7. The CDR3 is 15 amino acids. Germline V gives CDR1 SGDLS, CDR2 YYNGEE. This CDR3 is CASSGGQGIRNEQFF. The CDR3 region has the DNA TGTGCCAGCAGCGGGGGACAGGGGATAAGAAATGAGCAGTTCTTC.

CDR3 sequence (DNA): TGCGCCAGCAGCCTCACAGGGGCTGAAGCTTTCTTT. Protein product: CASSLTGAEAFF. The chain couples TRBV5-1 to TRBJ1-1; 7 nucleotides line up with TRBD1. This CDR3 contains 12 residues. Looked up from germline, CDR1 is SGHRS and CDR2 is YFSETQ. With V trimmed by 4 bases and J by 6 bases, 3 bases remained unmatched.

Regarding this clone: Its ends do not fully match the called genes, so a read error is possible. The chain uses TRBV5-6 and TRBJ1-2, with 7 bases fitting TRBD1. The germline V gene has CDR1 SGHDT and CDR2 YYEEEE. The CDR3 spans 12 residues. CDR3 amino acids: CASSRGQRQSSF. CDR3 nucleotide sequence: TGTGCCAGCAGCAGGGGACAGAGACAGTCGTCCTTC.

The rearrangement links TRBV21-1 to TRBJ1-2. TRBV21-1 is a pseudogene segment. The CDR3 has 14 residues. The CDR3 sequence is CASAPRGPGYGYTF. Here the CDR3 DNA reads TGTGCCAGCGCCCCGCGGGGTCCGGGATATGGCTACACCTTC.

V and J are TRBV28 and TRBJ2-7, with 9 bases identical to TRBD1. V shed 6 bases, J shed 4 bases, and the junction held 10 bases outside the gene matches. Germline-derived CDR1 and CDR2 are MDHEN and SYDVKM. The CDR3 covers 15 residues. CDR3 bases: TGTGCCAGCAGGCAAACAGGGGGCGCAGCGTACGAGCAGTACTTC. As protein: CASRQTGGAAYEQYF.

The rearrangement links TRBV5-8 to TRBJ1-5; 10 bases map to TRBD1. The CDR3 runs 17 residues. The V gene end was trimmed by 3 bases and the J gene end by 5 bases; junction bases not matched to a gene: 11. Germline V CDR1 and CDR2: SGHTS, YDEGEE. The CDR3 DNA follows: TGTGCCAGCAGCTCTCGACAGGGGGCTCCGTATGATCAGCCCCAGCATTTT. The encoded protein is CASSSRQGAPYDQPQHF. Filled out from reference TRBV5-8 and TRBJ1-5, the complete variable domain reads EAGVTQSPTHLIKTRGQQATLRCSPISGHTSVYWYQQALGLGLQFLLWYDEGEERNRGNFPPRFSGRQFPNYSSELNVNALELEDSALYLCASSSRQGAPYDQPQHFGDGTRLSIL.

The genes are TRBV5-8 and TRBJ2-1, with 10 nucleotides matching TRBD2. This CDR3 region has 17 residues. After removal of 1 base from V and 8 bases from J, the junction contained 12 bases not matched to a gene. CDR1 SGHTS and CDR2 YDEGEE come from the germline V gene. Written as DNA, the CDR3 is TGTGCCAGCAGCTTGCAGTACGGGCTAGCGGGGGCCGATGAGCAGTTCTTC. It translates to CASSLQYGLAGADEQFF.

V usage is TRBV7-2 and J usage is TRBJ2-7, with TRBD2 identical over 11 bases. V shed 4 bases and J 8 bases; nucleotides not matched to a gene: 10. The CDR3 loop spans 15 amino acids. Germline V gives CDR1 SGHTA, CDR2 FQGNSA. The CDR3 loop is CASSSTSGRAGQQYF. Here the CDR3 DNA reads TGTGCCAGCAGCTCTACTAGCGGGAGAGCGGGACAGCAGTACTTC. The entire variable domain, with the rest obtained from reference TRBV7-2 and TRBJ2-7, is as follows: GAGVSQSPSNKVTEKGKDVELRCDPISGHTALYWYRQSLGQGLEFLIYFQGNSAPDKSGLPSDRFSAERTGGSVSTLTIQRTQQEDSAVYLCASSSTSGRAGQQYFGPGTRLTVT.

The J gene is TRBJ2-3, the V gene TRBV2; D is uncertain. This CDR3 is 11 amino acids long. Trimming stripped 6 bases from V and 6 bases from J, with 7 bases between. From germline, CDR1 is SNHLY and CDR2 FYNNEI. The DNA for the CDR3 is TGTGCCAGCAGGGTCGCGGATACGCAGTATTTT. Amino acids: CASRVADTQYF. Combining the CDR3 with reference TRBV2 and TRBJ2-3 gives the whole variable domain EPEVTQTPSHQVTQMGQEVILRCVPISNHLYFYWYRQILGQKVEFLVSFYNNEISEKSEIFDDQFSVERPDGSNFTLKIRSTKLEDSAMYFCASRVADTQYFGPGTRLTVL.

This chain links TRBV19 with TRBJ2-7; tentative D call: TRBD2 (6 bases). Trimming took 0 bases from V and 0 from J, leaving 9 bases between them. Germline lookup yields CDR1 LNHDA and CDR2 SQIVND (reference sequence). The CDR3 has 15 amino acids. CDR3 region: CASSIEEGTSYEQYF. CDR3 bases: TGTGCCAGTAGTATAGAGGAGGGAACCTCCTACGAGCAGTACTTC.

V is TRBV7-2 and J is TRBJ2-1; 7 bases line up with TRBD1. The V segment lost 7 bases and the J segment 1 base; nucleotides outside the gene matches: 7. From germline, CDR1 is SGHTA and CDR2 FQGNSA. The CDR3 is 15 residues long. The CDR3 coding sequence is TGTGCCAGCAAACCGGGACAGCTTTCCTACAATGAGCAGTTCTTC. Protein product: CASKPGQLSYNEQFF.

For the CDR3, the DNA is TGTGCCAGCAGTGATGTCAGGGGACAGGGGGCCCATGAGCAGTTCTTC. This encodes CASSDVRGQGAHEQFF. V and J are TRBV2 and TRBJ2-1; 12 bases match TRBD1. The V and J ends lost 3 bases and 8 bases, in that order; junction bases with no gene match: 8. The CDR3 contains 16 residues. From germline, CDR1 is SNHLY and CDR2 FYNNEI.

The rearrangement joins TRBV5-8 to TRBJ1-5; TRBD1 aligns across 7 bases. V was clipped by 6 bases and J by 2 bases; unmatched bases: 8. The CDR3 is 15 amino acids. The germline CDR1 and CDR2 sequences are SGHTS and YDEGEE. This chain's CDR3 is CASNALGQGNQPQHF. CDR3 coding DNA: TGTGCCAGCAACGCGCTTGGACAGGGCAATCAGCCCCAGCATTTT.